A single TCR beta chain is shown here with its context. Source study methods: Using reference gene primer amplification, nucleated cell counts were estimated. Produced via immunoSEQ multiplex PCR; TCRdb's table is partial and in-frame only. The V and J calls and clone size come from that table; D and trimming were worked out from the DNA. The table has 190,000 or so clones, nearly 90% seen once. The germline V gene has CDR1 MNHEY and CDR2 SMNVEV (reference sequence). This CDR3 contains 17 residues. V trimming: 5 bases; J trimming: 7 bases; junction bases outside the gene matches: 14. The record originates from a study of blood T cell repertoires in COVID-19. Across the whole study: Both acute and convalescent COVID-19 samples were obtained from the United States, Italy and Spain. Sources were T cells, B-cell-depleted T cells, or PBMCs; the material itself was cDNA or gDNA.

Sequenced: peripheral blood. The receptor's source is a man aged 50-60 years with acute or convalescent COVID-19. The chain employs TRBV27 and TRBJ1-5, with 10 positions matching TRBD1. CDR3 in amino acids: CASSRAGGQGSGQPQHF. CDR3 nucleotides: TGTGCCAGCAGTCGCGCCGGGGGACAGGGGTCGGGGCAGCCCCAGCATTTT.